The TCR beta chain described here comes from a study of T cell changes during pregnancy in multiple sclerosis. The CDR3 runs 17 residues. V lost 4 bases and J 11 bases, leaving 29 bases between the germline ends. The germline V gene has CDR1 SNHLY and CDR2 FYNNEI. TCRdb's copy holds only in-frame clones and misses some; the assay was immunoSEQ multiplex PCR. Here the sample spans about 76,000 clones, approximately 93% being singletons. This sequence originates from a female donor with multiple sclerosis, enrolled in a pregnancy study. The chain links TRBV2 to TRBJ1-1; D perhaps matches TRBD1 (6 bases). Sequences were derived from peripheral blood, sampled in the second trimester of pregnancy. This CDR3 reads CASSGWGPSEEVEKAFF. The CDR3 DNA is TGTGCCAGCAGTGGGTGGGGGCCGTCAGAGGAGGTCGAGAAGGCTTTCTTT. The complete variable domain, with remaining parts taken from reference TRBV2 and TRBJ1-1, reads EPEVTQTPSHQVTQMGQEVILRCVPISNHLYFYWYRQILGQKVEFLVSFYNNEISEKSEIFDDQFSVERPDGSNFTLKIRSTKLEDSAMYFCASSGWGPSEEVEKAFFGQGTRLTVV.